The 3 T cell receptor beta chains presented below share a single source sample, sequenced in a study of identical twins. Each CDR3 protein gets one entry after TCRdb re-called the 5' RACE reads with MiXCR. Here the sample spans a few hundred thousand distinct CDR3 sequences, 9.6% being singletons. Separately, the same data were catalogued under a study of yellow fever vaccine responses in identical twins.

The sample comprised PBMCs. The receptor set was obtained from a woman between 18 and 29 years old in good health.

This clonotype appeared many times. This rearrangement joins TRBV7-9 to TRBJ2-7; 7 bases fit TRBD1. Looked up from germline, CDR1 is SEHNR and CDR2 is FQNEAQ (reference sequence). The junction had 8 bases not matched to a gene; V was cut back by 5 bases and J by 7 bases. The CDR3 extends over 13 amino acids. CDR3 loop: CASSARNRGEQYF. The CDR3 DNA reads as TGTGCCAGCAGCGCCCGGAACAGGGGAGAGCAGTACTTC.

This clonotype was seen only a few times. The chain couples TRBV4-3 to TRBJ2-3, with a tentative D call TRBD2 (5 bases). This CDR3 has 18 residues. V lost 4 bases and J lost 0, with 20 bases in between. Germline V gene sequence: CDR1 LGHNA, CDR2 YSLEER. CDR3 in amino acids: CASSPSWGAVTSTDTQYF. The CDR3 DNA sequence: TGCGCCAGCAGCCCTAGTTGGGGAGCGGTTACTAGCACAGATACGCAGTATTTT.

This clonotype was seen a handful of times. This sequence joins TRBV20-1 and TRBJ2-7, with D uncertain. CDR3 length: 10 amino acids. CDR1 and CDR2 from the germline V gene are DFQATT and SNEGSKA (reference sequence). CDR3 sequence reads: CSLGPYEQYF. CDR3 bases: TGCAGCTTAGGACCATACGAGCAGTACTTC.